The present T cell receptor (beta chain) was sequenced within a study of control samples from healthy donors and cancer patients. TCRdb keeps only in-frame clones here, not all; method: immunoSEQ multiplex PCR. The profile covers 90,000 to 130,000 clones, with around 89% appearing a single time and 3.5% to 4% taken by the ten largest. This CDR3 comprises 18 residues. CDR1 and CDR2 (germline): SGHTA, FQGNSA. Trimming took 5 bases from V and 0 from J, leaving 17 bases between them. This sequence was found in a woman aged 55-70 years with lung cancer. The sequenced material came from PBMCs. The chain is built from TRBV7-2 and TRBJ1-6, with unresolved D. CDR3 coding DNA: TGTGCCAGCAGCCCCTTGTTCCTACCAAGCTCCTATAATTCACCCCTCCACTTT. This sequence encodes CASSPLFLPSSYNSPLHF.